Shown below are 30 T cell receptor beta chains from a single sample sequenced in a study of cytotoxic CD8 clonotypes in ibrutinib-treated CLL. Assay: immunoSEQ multiplex PCR; the TCRdb copy retains only in-frame clones and omits some. This table holds roughly 58,000 clones, 50% to 70% found once. The sequences come from PBMCs, collected at disease progression, from a patient treated with ibrutinib. These receptors were taken from a human donor with chronic lymphocytic leukemia.

This rearrangement joins TRBV6-5 to TRBJ2-2; D call uncertain. From germline, CDR1 is MNHEY and CDR2 SVGAGI. Trimming removed 0 bases at V and 3 bases at J, with 2 bases between. The length of the CDR3 is 13 residues. CDR3 sequence: CASSYSHTGELFF. DNA for the CDR3: TGTGCCAGCAGTTACTCGCACACCGGGGAGCTGTTTTTT.

This clone appeared a single time. V is TRBV7-6 and J is TRBJ2-7; D tentatively reads TRBD1 or TRBD2 (7 bases each). The germline gives CDR1 SGHVS, CDR2 FNYEAQ. This CDR3 is built from 14 residues. The germline V and J ends were trimmed by 6 bases and 3 bases, with 15 bases remaining between them. The CDR3 nucleotides read TGTGCCAGCAGTCACGCAGGGGGGGGCTACGAGCAGTACTTC. It specifies CASSHAGGGYEQYF.

This clone was seen a handful of times. This chain connects TRBV2 to TRBJ1-2; 9 nucleotides align to TRBD1. The germline gives CDR1 SNHLY, CDR2 FYNNEI. The CDR3 has 13 amino acids. V trimming: 5 bases; J trimming: 8 bases; junction bases outside the gene matches: 6. As DNA, the CDR3 is TGTGCCAGCAGTCCCGGGACAGGGAGCGGCTACACCTTC. Translated, it gives CASSPGTGSGYTF.

The table lists this clone with a few counts. V usage is TRBV19 and J usage is TRBJ1-6; a weak D match, TRBD1 (6 bases). The V end lost 6 bases, the J end lost 0 bases, and 9 bases lay between the germline ends. CDR3 size: 15 residues. Per the germline V gene, CDR1 is LNHDA and CDR2 is SQIVND (reference sequence). CDR3 DNA sequence: TGTGCCAGTAGAAAGGACAGCTCCTATAATTCACCCCTCCACTTT. Residues: CASRKDSSYNSPLHF.

The chain carries TRBV9 and TRBJ2-1; 13 nucleotides agree with TRBD2. V lost 4 bases and J lost 7; bases outside the gene matches: 5. The germline CDR1 and CDR2 sequences are SGDLS and YYNGEE. The CDR3 is 15 residues long. CDR3 in amino acids: CASSPRTSGSNEQFF. CDR3 nucleotide sequence: TGTGCCAGCAGCCCCCGGACTAGCGGGAGTAATGAGCAGTTCTTC.

The chain employs TRBV9 and TRBJ2-2, with D perhaps TRBD2 (6 bases). There are 17 residues in the CDR3. Germline CDR1 and CDR2: SGDLS and YYNGEE. V was cut by 0 bases and J by 6 bases, with 18 bases left in between. The CDR3 reads CASSVAWGLTGAGELFF. The CDR3 DNA follows: TGTGCCAGCAGCGTAGCTTGGGGACTCACGGGGGCCGGGGAGCTGTTTTTT.

This clone has only a few counts. This sequence joins TRBV5-1 and TRBJ1-5, with D possibly matching TRBD1 (5 bases). The length of the CDR3 is 14 residues. Looked up from germline, CDR1 is SGHRS and CDR2 is YFSETQ. V was trimmed by 2 bases and J by 7 bases, leaving 13 bases between them. In DNA, the CDR3 is TGCGCCAGCAGCTTCGGAGGGGCAGGACAGCCCCAGCATTTT. This encodes CASSFGGAGQPQHF. Full variable domain (missing parts from reference TRBV5-1 and TRBJ1-5): KAGVTQTPRYLIKTRGQQVTLSCSPISGHRSVSWYQQTPGQGLQFLFEYFSETQRNKGNFPGRFSGRQFSNSRSEMNVSTLELGDSALYLCASSFGGAGQPQHFGDGTRLSIL.

The chain employs TRBV10-3 and TRBJ1-1; D is unresolved. V lost 6 bases, J lost 1 base, and 12 bases lay in between. The CDR3 sequence is 14 residues long. CDR1 and CDR2 from the germline V gene are ENHRY and SYGVKD. CDR3 sequence: CAISIGPANTEAFF. The CDR3 DNA follows: TGTGCCATCAGCATCGGGCCAGCGAACACTGAAGCTTTCTTT.

There are a few counts of this clone. The chain recombines TRBV11-3 with TRBJ1-2; D is unclear. Germline CDR1 is SGHNT and CDR2 is YENEEA. This CDR3 region has 15 residues. Between the trimmed V and J ends, which lost 0 bases and 6 bases, there was a span of 14 bases. CDR3 amino acids: CASSLEMASGDGYTF. CDR3 coding DNA: TGTGCCAGCAGCTTAGAGATGGCCAGTGGCGATGGCTACACCTTC. The entire variable domain, with the rest obtained from reference TRBV11-3 and TRBJ1-2, is as follows: EAGVVQSPRYKIIEKKQPVAFWCNPISGHNTLYWYLQNLGQGPELLIRYENEEAVDDSQLPKDRFSAERLKGVDSTLKIQPAELGDSAVYLCASSLEMASGDGYTFGSGTRLTVV.

Points on this clone: One junction end disagrees with the germline gene, perhaps due to a read error. This chain links TRBV5-1 with TRBJ2-7; D gene unclear. This CDR3 has 12 amino acids. Per the germline V gene, CDR1 is SGHRS and CDR2 is YFSETQ. Here the CDR3 reads CASSPPHGEQYF. CDR3 nucleotides: TGTGCCAGCAGCCCTCCCCATGGCGAGCAGTACTTC.

The table lists this clone with many counts. The chain couples TRBV5-1 to TRBJ1-2; the D is unclear. The CDR3 spans 14 residues. Germline V gene data show CDR1 as SGHRS and CDR2 as YFSETQ. The V end lost 0 bases, the J end lost 8 bases, and 14 bases lay between the germline ends. The CDR3 nucleotides read TGCGCCAGCAGCTTGGGTGGCAGCTCCAGAGGCTACACCTTC. The encoded protein is CASSLGGSSRGYTF.

The CDR3 protein is CASVSQARADTQYF. The CDR3 nucleotides read TGTGCCAGCGTCAGTCAAGCGAGAGCAGATACGCAGTATTTT. This chain links TRBV28 with TRBJ2-3; no clear D gene. The CDR3 length is 14 residues. With 8 bases removed from V and 4 bases from J, the gap between germline ends came to 16 bases. From germline, CDR1 is MDHEN and CDR2 SYDVKM.

This clone has just a few counts. The chain couples TRBV6-5 to TRBJ1-2; 7 nucleotides align to TRBD1. Trimming cost V 6 bases and J 3 bases; bases outside gene matches: 10. CDR1 is MNHEY and CDR2 is SVGAGI in the germline V gene. The CDR3 is 15 residues long. The CDR3 bases are TGTGCCAGCAGACTCGACAGGGCACGTGACTATGGCTACACCTTC. Translation gives CASRLDRARDYGYTF.

The chain joins TRBV7-2 to TRBJ2-3, with 9 bases fitting TRBD1. V trimming: 6 bases; J trimming: 3 bases; junction bases outside the gene matches: 10. The CDR3 has 16 residues. The germline V gene has CDR1 SGHTA and CDR2 FQGNSA. CDR3 coding DNA: TGTGCCAGCAGAACACAGGGGGCGATGAGGACAGATACGCAGTATTTT. Its protein product is CASRTQGAMRTDTQYF.

There are a few counts of this clone. The V and J genes are TRBV5-1 and TRBJ2-3; 7 bases are shared with TRBD2. Germline V gene data show CDR1 as SGHRS and CDR2 as YFSETQ. The CDR3 has 13 residues. The V and J ends lost 5 bases and 2 bases, in that order; junction bases with no gene match: 2. CDR3 loop: CASRLAFTDTQYF. As DNA, the CDR3 is TGCGCCAGCAGACTAGCGTTCACAGATACGCAGTATTTT.

This clone came up a few times. V usage is TRBV14 and J usage is TRBJ2-2; 11 bases line up with TRBD1. This CDR3 region has 17 residues. Trimming cost V 0 bases and J 4 bases; bases outside gene matches: 4. Germline V gene sequence: CDR1 SGHDN, CDR2 FVKESK. The CDR3 protein is CASSQDLGQGVTGELFF. The CDR3 region has the DNA TGTGCCAGCAGCCAAGATCTGGGACAGGGGGTCACCGGGGAGCTGTTTTTT.

This chain connects TRBV11-2 to TRBJ1-6; no clear D. Trimming shortened V by 1 base and J by 1 base, and 5 bases separated the two germline ends. The CDR3 covers 15 residues. Germline-derived CDR1 and CDR2 are SGHAT and FQNNGV. CDR3 sequence (DNA): TGTGCCAGCAGCTTAGGGGGTTCCTATAATTCACCCCTCCACTTT. Protein: CASSLGGSYNSPLHF.

The chain is built from TRBV5-1 and TRBJ2-3; TRBD2 agrees at 15 bases. The CDR3 sequence is 17 residues long. The ends lost 4 bases at V and 6 bases at J; junction bases unmatched: 9. Germline-derived CDR1 and CDR2 are SGHRS and YFSETQ. CDR3 DNA sequence: TGCGCCAGCAGCCCCCGAGGACTAGCGGGAGGGCCCGATACGCAGTATTTT. It encodes CASSPRGLAGGPDTQYF.

The CDR3 reads CASSVGGDYTGELFF. The CDR3 DNA reads as TGTGCCAGCAGCGTAGGAGGGGACTACACCGGGGAGCTGTTTTTT. The chain links TRBV9 to TRBJ2-2; D is possibly TRBD2 (6 bases). Trimming removed 0 bases at V and 3 bases at J, with 9 bases between. This CDR3 comprises 15 residues. Germline V gene lookup returns CDR1 SGDLS and CDR2 YYNGEE.

This chain links TRBV18 with TRBJ1-1; 10 bases line up with TRBD1. Germline CDR1 KGHSH, CDR2 LQKENI. Germline trimming cut 3 bases from V and 5 bases from J; bases unmatched to any gene: 3. This CDR3 has 14 amino acids. The CDR3 DNA sequence: TGTGCCAGCTCACCTGACAGGGGGCGGACTGAAGCTTTCTTT. Protein: CASSPDRGRTEAFF.

This chain connects TRBV9 to TRBJ1-6; D ambiguous. CDR1 SGDLS and CDR2 YYNGEE come from the germline V gene. The length of the CDR3 is 14 residues. Trimming stripped 4 bases from V and 6 bases from J, with 11 bases between. The CDR3 bases are TGTGCCAGCAGCCCCGGGCCTCTTAATTCACCCCTCCACTTT. It is translated as CASSPGPLNSPLHF.

CDR3 sequence reads: CASSLSSAGTEAFF. The CDR3 DNA is TGCGCCAGCAGCTTGAGTTCCGCCGGTACTGAAGCTTTCTTT. The V and J genes are TRBV5-1 and TRBJ1-1; D unclear. Germline CDR1 and CDR2: SGHRS and YFSETQ. Trimming left V 1 base short and J 5 bases short, with 12 bases between. The CDR3 runs to 14 residues.

V and J are TRBV9 and TRBJ2-2; 9 nucleotides line up with TRBD1. CDR1 is SGDLS, CDR2 YYNGEE, per germline. The CDR3 loop spans 18 amino acids. With 4 bases clipped from V and 4 bases from J, the junction kept 14 bases outside the gene matches. The CDR3 reads CASSSGPRDRVGTGELFF. The CDR3 coding sequence is TGTGCCAGCAGCTCCGGGCCCCGGGACAGGGTGGGCACCGGGGAGCTGTTTTTT. Full variable domain (outside the CDR3, taken from reference TRBV9 and TRBJ2-2): DSGVTQTPKHLITATGQRVTLRCSPRSGDLSVYWYQQSLDQGLQFLIQYYNGEERAKGNILERFSAQQFPDLHSELNLSSLELGDSALYFCASSSGPRDRVGTGELFFGEGSRLTVL.

The chain joins TRBV2 to TRBJ1-1, with D hard to call. V dropped 5 bases and J dropped 4 bases, with 11 bases sitting between them. Germline V CDR1 and CDR2: SNHLY, FYNNEI. The CDR3 has 13 amino acids. DNA for the CDR3: TGTGCCAGCAGTTACTCAGTGGTCACTGAAGCTTTCTTT. Encoded protein: CASSYSVVTEAFF.

J is TRBJ2-3 and V is TRBV29-1; 12 bases are shared with TRBD2. Germline lookup yields CDR1 SQVTM and CDR2 ANQGSEA. The CDR3 consists of 15 residues. Losses at the gene ends were 6 bases for V and 0 bases for J; bases not matched to a gene: 4. The DNA for the CDR3 is TGCAGCGTGACCGGGACTAGCGGGAGCACAGATACGCAGTATTTT. Its protein is CSVTGTSGSTDTQYF.

This sequence joins TRBV10-3 and TRBJ1-5, with D unresolved. V was shortened by 3 bases and J by 4 bases, with 13 bases between the two germline ends. The CDR3 spans 15 residues. Germline lookup yields CDR1 ENHRY and CDR2 SYGVKD. CDR3 in amino acids: CAISESTGRNQPQHF. The CDR3 nucleotides read TGTGCCATCAGTGAATCAACGGGGAGAAATCAGCCCCAGCATTTT.

The chain recombines TRBV12-5 with TRBJ2-5; possible D gene TRBD1, 5 bases. The CDR3 has 15 residues. V lost 0 bases, J lost 0 bases, and 8 bases lay in between. Germline CDR1 and CDR2: LGHNT and FRNRAP. In DNA form, the CDR3 reads TGTGCTAGTGGTTTGGTACCCAGGGACCAAGAGACCCAGTACTTC. Amino acids: CASGLVPRDQETQYF.

This chain joins TRBV25-1 and TRBJ1-1, with D possibly TRBD1 on 6 matching bases. The V gene's germline CDR1 is MGHDK and CDR2 SYGVNS. This CDR3 is 15 amino acids long. The V and J ends lost 2 bases and 0 bases respectively, with 10 bases between them. The CDR3 spells CASSEPGAMNTEAFF. The CDR3, as DNA: TGTGCCAGCAGTGAACCAGGGGCTATGAACACTGAAGCTTTCTTT.

This chain uses TRBV19 with TRBJ1-5; 7 bases are shared with TRBD1. CDR1 is LNHDA, CDR2 SQIVND, per germline (reference sequence). The CDR3 is made up of 16 amino acids. The ends lost 2 bases at V and 3 bases at J; junction bases unmatched: 7. CDR3 region: CASSILRGGNNQPQHF. The CDR3 DNA is TGTGCCAGTAGTATACTTAGAGGGGGCAACAATCAGCCCCAGCATTTT.

The V gene is TRBV7-7, the J gene TRBJ2-1; D remains ambiguous. Per germline, CDR1 SSHAT and CDR2 FNYEAQ (reference sequence). Trimming took off 1 base at V and 3 bases at J, with 10 bases between the two ends. CDR3 size: 15 residues. CDR3 nucleotide sequence: TGTGCCAGCAGCTTAGATTCCGGGTTCTACAATGAGCAGTTCTTC. It is translated as CASSLDSGFYNEQFF. The full variable domain, with the rest looked up from reference TRBV7-7 and TRBJ2-1, is GAGVSQSPRYKVTKRGQDVTLRCDPISSHATLYWYQQALGQGPEFLTYFNYEAQPDKSGLPSDRFSAERPEGSISTLTIQRTEQRDSAMYRCASSLDSGFYNEQFFGPGTRLTVL.